A selection of T cell receptor beta chains follows, all from one sample in a study of patients and donors after allogeneic stem cell transplantation. Each CDR3 protein is one row after TCRdb ran MiXCR on the RT-PCR reads. The table includes about 160,000 distinct CDR3 sequences, roughly 24% detected once. Sequencing was carried out using blood, either unsorted or a sorted T cell fraction (not recorded which). The receptors were gathered from a human donor who was either an allogeneic HSCT recipient or a stem cell or donor lymphocyte infusion donor (not recorded which). It is not recorded whose cells these are; they may come from a transplant donor. Each CDR3 is given without its conserved first and last residue.

J gene,V gene,CDR3 protein
TRBJ2-1,TRBV12-3/TRBV12-4,ASSTGTSISGEQF
TRBJ1-6,TRBV11-2,ASSLERHSPLH
TRBJ2-1,TRBV7-6,ASSPRGGLESYNEQF
TRBJ1-1,TRBV5-5,ASSLEQQYTEAF
TRBJ1-1,TRBV12-3/TRBV12-4,ASGPTNTEAF
TRBJ2-1,TRBV10-3,AISVGYSSYNEQF
TRBJ1-1,TRBV10-3,AISEEAASNTEAF
TRBJ2-7,TRBV5-1,ASSLLSASYEQY
TRBJ1-2,TRBV12-3/TRBV12-4,ASRGTGGGYT
TRBJ1-4,TRBV27,ASSREGLGEKLF
TRBJ1-3,TRBV11-2,ASSPAVMYGDGNTIY
TRBJ1-1,TRBV12-3/TRBV12-4,ASSFGGATEAF
TRBJ1-1,TRBV5-1,ASSLSGVQTEAF
TRBJ1-6,TRBV7-8,ASSYGNRDFLSYNSPLH
TRBJ1-4,TRBV2,ASSAFRTGRLKGNEKLF
TRBJ2-7,TRBV27,AVNPRGQEQY
TRBJ1-5,TRBV7-8,ASSLASRLGNYSNQPQH
TRBJ1-1,TRBV29-1,SLLSGAEAF
TRBJ2-3,TRBV20-1,SAGLAGVPLTQY
TRBJ1-1,TRBV12-3/TRBV12-4,ASSLVNTEAF
TRBJ2-1,TRBV5-1,ASSLSGRGSYNEQF
TRBJ2-3,TRBV13,ASSQTRGYTDTQY
TRBJ2-2,TRBV6-4,ASRDPNTGELF
TRBJ1-1,TRBV29-1,SVETEEGLMNTEAF
TRBJ2-5,TRBV7-3,ASSLTGVETQY
TRBJ1-1,TRBV7-9,ASSVIGGLGTEAF
TRBJ1-1,TRBV4-3,ASSQRESEAF
TRBJ2-5,TRBV4-1,ASSLPQRETQY
TRBJ2-7,TRBV5-1,ASTGQASYEQY
TRBJ2-1,TRBV12-3/TRBV12-4,ASSFWRGGVEQF
TRBJ1-5,TRBV5-5,ASSIMAGYGQPQH
TRBJ2-6,TRBV7-2,ASSSYSSNVLT
TRBJ2-1,TRBV7-2,ASRLAGGYEQF
TRBJ2-3,TRBV7-2,ASSLVFPPPDTQY
TRBJ2-5,TRBV3-1,ASSQDRIPGETQY
TRBJ1-2,TRBV29-1,SVDPGEGYT
TRBJ2-7,TRBV5-1,ASSLFESTYEQY
TRBJ2-4,TRBV3-1,ASSQEAFRIRGIQY
TRBJ2-3,TRBV20-1,SAIAGITDTQY
TRBJ2-5,TRBV7-2,ASSRVAREETQY
TRBJ2-3,TRBV7-9,ASSLGVTDTQY
TRBJ2-2,TRBV10-3,AISAGLLTGELF
TRBJ2-1,TRBV5-1,ASSGEGSYNEQF
TRBJ2-7,TRBV12-3/TRBV12-4,ASSPGPLLYEQY
TRBJ1-6,TRBV5-1,ASSLAGSSRSPLH
TRBJ2-7,TRBV20-1,SAEGGQLSSYEQY
TRBJ1-1,TRBV12-3/TRBV12-4,ASTLDGNTEAF
TRBJ1-5,TRBV7-8,ASSLGGYSHNQPQH
TRBJ2-5,TRBV6-6,ASSATGTQETQY
TRBJ1-1,TRBV12-3/TRBV12-4,ASSFSGREAF
TRBJ2-7,TRBV29-1,SVSPGLAYEQY
TRBJ1-4,TRBV12-3/TRBV12-4,ASSPGGEKLF
TRBJ2-3,TRBV20-1,SATGTGDTQY
TRBJ2-1,TRBV10-3,AIGGQGTPIEQF
TRBJ2-3,TRBV20-1,SARPVDSGRRTDTQY
TRBJ1-1,TRBV30,AWSVLWLEGRNAEAF
TRBJ2-2,TRBV4-1,ASSQAGGYTGELF